This T cell receptor (beta chain) derives from a study of radiotherapy plus CTLA-4 blockade in lung cancer. General study results and limits: Following radiotherapy plus ipilimumab, tumor-derived TCR clones expanded in the blood.

Sequencing was performed with immunoSEQ multiplex PCR; in TCRdb, only in-frame clones are kept and a portion is missing. The sample includes about 95,000 clones, around four fifths of them seen just once. This clone was seen only once. As yet, its antigen is unknown. The ends were cut back, 3 bases at V and 8 bases at J, with 13 bases in the middle. Germline V gives CDR1 WSHSY, CDR2 SAAADI. This CDR3 comprises 13 residues. The clonotype originates from a human donor with non-small cell lung cancer who had stable disease on radiotherapy plus ipilimumab. Here the sequenced sample was peripheral blood, taken from a patient treated with radiotherapy plus ipilimumab. The genes are TRBV10-2 and TRBJ1-1; D uncertain. The CDR3, as DNA: TGCGCCAGCAGTGACGGGGTTTCTGGGGAAGCTTTCTTT. Residues: CASSDGVSGEAFF.